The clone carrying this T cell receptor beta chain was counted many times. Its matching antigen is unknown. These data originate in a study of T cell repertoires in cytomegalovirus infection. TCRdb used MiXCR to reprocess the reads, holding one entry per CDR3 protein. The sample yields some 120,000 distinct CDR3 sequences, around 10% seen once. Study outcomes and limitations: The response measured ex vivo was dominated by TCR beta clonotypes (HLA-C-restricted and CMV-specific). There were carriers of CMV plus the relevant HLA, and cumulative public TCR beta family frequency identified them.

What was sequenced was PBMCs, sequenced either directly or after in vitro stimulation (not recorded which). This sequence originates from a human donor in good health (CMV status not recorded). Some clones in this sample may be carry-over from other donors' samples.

As DNA, the CDR3 is TGCGCCAGCAGCCAAGACGGAGGTGACGGGGAGCTGTTTTTT. This translates into CASSQDGGDGELFF. The gene calls are TRBV4-3 and TRBJ2-2; a weak D match, TRBD2 (5 bases). The CDR3 is 14 amino acids. V gave up 0 bases and J gave up 7 bases, with 9 bases separating them. CDR1 is LGHNA, CDR2 YSLEER, per germline.